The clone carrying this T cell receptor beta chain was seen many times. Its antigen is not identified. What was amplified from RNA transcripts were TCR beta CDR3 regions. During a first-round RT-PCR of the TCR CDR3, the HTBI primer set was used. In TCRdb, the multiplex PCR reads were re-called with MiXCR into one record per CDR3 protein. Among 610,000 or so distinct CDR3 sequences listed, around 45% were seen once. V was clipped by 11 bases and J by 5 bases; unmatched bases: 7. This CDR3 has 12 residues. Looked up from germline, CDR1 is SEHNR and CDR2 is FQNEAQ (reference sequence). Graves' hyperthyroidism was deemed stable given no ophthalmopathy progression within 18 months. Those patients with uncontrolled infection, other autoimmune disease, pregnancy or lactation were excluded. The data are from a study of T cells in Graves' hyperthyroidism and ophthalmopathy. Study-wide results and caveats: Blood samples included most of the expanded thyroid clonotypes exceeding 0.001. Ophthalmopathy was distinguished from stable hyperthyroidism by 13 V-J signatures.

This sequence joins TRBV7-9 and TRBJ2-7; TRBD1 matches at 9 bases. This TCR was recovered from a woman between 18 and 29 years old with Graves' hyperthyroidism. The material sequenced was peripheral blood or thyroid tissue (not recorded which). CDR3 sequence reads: CALRTGEDEQYF. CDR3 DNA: TGTGCCCTCCGGACAGGGGAGGACGAGCAGTACTTC.